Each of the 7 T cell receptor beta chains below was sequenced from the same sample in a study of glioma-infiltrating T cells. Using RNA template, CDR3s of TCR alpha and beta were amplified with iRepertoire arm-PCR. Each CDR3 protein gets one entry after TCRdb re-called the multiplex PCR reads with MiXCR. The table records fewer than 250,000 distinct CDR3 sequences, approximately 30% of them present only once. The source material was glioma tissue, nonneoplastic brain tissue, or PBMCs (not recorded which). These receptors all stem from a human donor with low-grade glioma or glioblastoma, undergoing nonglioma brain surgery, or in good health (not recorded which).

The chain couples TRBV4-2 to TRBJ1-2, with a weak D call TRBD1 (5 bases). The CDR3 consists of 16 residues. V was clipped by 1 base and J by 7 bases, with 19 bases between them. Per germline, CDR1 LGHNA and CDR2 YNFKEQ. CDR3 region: CASSQGTGPMAGGYTF. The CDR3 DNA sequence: TGTGCCAGCAGCCAAGGAACAGGCCCCATGGCGGGTGGCTACACCTTC.

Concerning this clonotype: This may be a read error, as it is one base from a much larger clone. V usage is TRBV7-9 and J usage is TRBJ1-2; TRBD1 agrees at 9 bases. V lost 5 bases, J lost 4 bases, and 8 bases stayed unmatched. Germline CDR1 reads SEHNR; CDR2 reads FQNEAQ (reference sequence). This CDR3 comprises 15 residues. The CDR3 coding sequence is TGTGCCAGCAGCATCACAGGGGGCGAACCCTATGGCTACACCTTC. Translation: CASSITGGEPYGYTF.

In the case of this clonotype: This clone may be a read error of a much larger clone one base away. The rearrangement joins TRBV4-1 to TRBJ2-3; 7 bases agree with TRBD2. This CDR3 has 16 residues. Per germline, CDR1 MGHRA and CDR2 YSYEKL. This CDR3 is CASSPRWLADTDPQYF. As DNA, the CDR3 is TGCGCCAGCAGCCCCAGGTGGCTAGCGGACACAGATCCGCAGTATTTT.

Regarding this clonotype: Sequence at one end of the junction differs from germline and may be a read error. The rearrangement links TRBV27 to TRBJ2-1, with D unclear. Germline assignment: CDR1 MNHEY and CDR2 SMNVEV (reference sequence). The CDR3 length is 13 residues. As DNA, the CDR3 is TGTGCCAGCAGTTTAATAGGGCGTAATGAGAAGTTCTTC. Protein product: CASSLIGRNEKFF.

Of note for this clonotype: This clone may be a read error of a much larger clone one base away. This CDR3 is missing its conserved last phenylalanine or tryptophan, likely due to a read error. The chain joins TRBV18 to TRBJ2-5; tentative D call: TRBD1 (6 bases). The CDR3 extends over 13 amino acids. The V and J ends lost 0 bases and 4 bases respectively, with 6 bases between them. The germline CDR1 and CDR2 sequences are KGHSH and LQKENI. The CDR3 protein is CASSPPGGETQYL. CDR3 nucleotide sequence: TGTGCCAGCTCACCACCAGGGGGAGAGACCCAGTACCTC.

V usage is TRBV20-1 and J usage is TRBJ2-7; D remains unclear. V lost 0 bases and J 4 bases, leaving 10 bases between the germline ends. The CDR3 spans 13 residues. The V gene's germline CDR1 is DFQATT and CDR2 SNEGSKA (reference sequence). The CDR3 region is CSAREVGVYEQYF. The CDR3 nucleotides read TGCAGTGCTAGAGAAGTTGGGGTGTACGAGCAGTACTTC.

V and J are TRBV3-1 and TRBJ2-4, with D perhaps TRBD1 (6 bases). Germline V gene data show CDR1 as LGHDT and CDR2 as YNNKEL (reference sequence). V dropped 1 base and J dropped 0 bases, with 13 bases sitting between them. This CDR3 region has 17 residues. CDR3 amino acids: CASSQGGPTPAKNIQYF. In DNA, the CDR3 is TGTGCCAGCAGCCAAGGGGGGCCGACACCAGCCAAAAACATTCAGTACTTC.